These 14 T cell receptor beta chains were sequenced from one sample in a study of T cell repertoires in cytomegalovirus infection. TCRdb re-called the reads through MiXCR, storing one row per CDR3 protein. The sample has 680,000 or so distinct CDR3 sequences, approximately 40% seen once. What was sequenced was PBMCs. The receptor set was obtained from a human donor in good health (CMV status not recorded). Some clones in this sample may be carry-over from other donors' samples.

The chain has TRBV19 and TRBJ1-2; D ambiguous. Trimming cost V 2 bases and J 8 bases, with 24 bases left between them. Germline V lookup: CDR1 LNHDA, CDR2 SQIVND (reference sequence). There are 17 residues in the CDR3. CDR3 in amino acids: CASSIIQEPPRRRGYTF. The CDR3 DNA is TGTGCCAGTAGTATAATCCAGGAGCCTCCTAGGCGACGGGGCTACACCTTC.

There are a few counts of this clonotype. The rearrangement uses TRBV11-2 and TRBJ2-1; TRBD2 agrees at 10 bases. The junction had 13 bases not matched to a gene; V was cut back by 6 bases and J by 8 bases. CDR1 SGHAT and CDR2 FQNNGV come from the germline V gene. The CDR3 has 16 amino acids. CDR3 sequence (DNA): TGTGCCAGCAGGTTCTTAGCGGGGGGTTCTGCGGATGAGCAGTTCTTC. Amino acid sequence: CASRFLAGGSADEQFF.

V gene TRBV12-3 or TRBV12-4 combines with J gene TRBJ1-1; D might be TRBD1 (6 bases). The ends were cut back, 6 bases at V and 4 bases at J, with 15 bases in the middle. This CDR3 spans 14 amino acids. The CDR3 here is CASRVPGQTTEAFF. DNA of the CDR3: TGTGCCAGCAGGGTTCCGGGACAAACCACTGAAGCTTTCTTT.

The genes are TRBV19 and TRBJ1-2; D ambiguous. This CDR3 comprises 14 residues. CDR1 LNHDA and CDR2 SQIVND come from the germline V gene (reference sequence). V lost 10 bases and J lost 5, with 20 bases in between. CDR3 in DNA: TGTGCCACTACAGCGTTACTGACGGGGTATGGCTACACCTTC. This sequence encodes CATTALLTGYGYTF.

V is TRBV29-1 and J is TRBJ2-7, with a possible D match to TRBD2 (7 bases). Germline CDR1 SQVTM, CDR2 ANQGSEA. The CDR3 totals 11 residues. V was trimmed by 5 bases and J by 5 bases, leaving 10 bases between them. This CDR3 is CSVTGGDEQYF. The DNA of the CDR3 is TGCAGCGTTACGGGGGGCGACGAGCAGTACTTC.

This chain links TRBV28 with TRBJ2-3, with 7 bases matching TRBD1. The CDR3 contains 14 residues. In germline, CDR1 is MDHEN, CDR2 SYDVKM. The trim removed 6 bases at V and 5 bases at J, leaving 8 bases unmatched. This CDR3 reads CASRITGEQDTQYF. CDR3 bases: TGTGCCAGCAGGATTACAGGGGAGCAAGATACGCAGTATTTT.

The rearrangement joins TRBV7-9 to TRBJ1-2; no clear D gene. This CDR3 region has 15 residues. From germline, CDR1 is SEHNR and CDR2 FQNEAQ (reference sequence). V lost 3 bases to trimming and J lost 0 bases, with 11 bases between them. CDR3 residues: CASSFFDGPNYGYTF. In nucleotides, the CDR3 is TGTGCCAGCAGCTTTTTTGATGGTCCTAACTATGGCTACACCTTC.

This clonotype was recorded at least ten times. This sequence joins TRBV7-2 and TRBJ2-2; the match to TRBD1 covers 9 bases. The CDR3 is 14 residues long. V shed 6 bases, J shed 4 bases, and the junction held 3 bases outside the gene matches. The V gene's germline CDR1 is SGHTA and CDR2 FQGNSA. The CDR3 DNA sequence: TGTGCCAGCAGATCGGGACAGGGCACCGGGGAGCTGTTTTTT. Translated, it gives CASRSGQGTGELFF.

The rearrangement links TRBV19 to TRBJ1-4; 7 nucleotides line up with TRBD1. The CDR3 is 18 amino acids. Looked up from germline, CDR1 is LNHDA and CDR2 is SQIVND (reference sequence). V was pared by 7 bases and J by 2 bases, with 16 bases of the junction left unmatched. CDR3 in DNA: TGTGCCAGTACCGCCGGGACAGCATTTCCCGGGACTAATGAAAAACTGTTTTTT. Its protein is CASTAGTAFPGTNEKLFF.

This clonotype was counted a few times. V gene TRBV7-9 combines with J gene TRBJ2-5; no firm D call. The CDR3 has 12 amino acids. Between the trimmed V and J ends, which lost 0 bases and 4 bases, there was a span of 3 bases. The germline gives CDR1 SEHNR, CDR2 FQNEAQ (reference sequence). The CDR3 region is CASSLAPETQYF. DNA of the CDR3: TGTGCCAGCAGCTTAGCGCCAGAGACCCAGTACTTC.

This clonotype has more than one count but fewer than ten. The J gene is TRBJ1-5, the V gene TRBV20-1, with 10 bases aligning to TRBD1. Per the germline V gene, CDR1 is DFQATT and CDR2 is SNEGSKA (reference sequence). After removal of 4 bases from V and 6 bases from J, the junction contained 9 bases not matched to a gene. The length of the CDR3 is 15 residues. The CDR3 DNA reads as TGCAGTGCTACCACCGGGACAGGGGTTGCTCAGCCCCAGCATTTT. It encodes CSATTGTGVAQPQHF.

The chain couples TRBV12-5 to TRBJ1-2; D is undetermined. The V end lost 5 bases, the J end lost 0 bases, and 10 bases lay between the germline ends. CDR1 is LGHNT, CDR2 FRNRAP, per germline. The CDR3 runs to 14 residues. CDR3 amino acids: CASGISGANYGYTF. CDR3 nucleotide sequence: TGTGCTAGTGGTATCTCAGGAGCTAACTATGGCTACACCTTC.

The chain employs TRBV27 and TRBJ2-1; TRBD1 matches 7 bases. The J segment lost 0 bases and the V segment lost 8 bases, leaving 1 base of the junction unmatched. Germline CDR1 reads MNHEY; CDR2 reads SMNVEV (reference sequence). This CDR3 has 13 residues. CDR3 sequence reads: CASGQDSYNEQFF. The CDR3 nucleotides are TGTGCCAGCGGACAGGACTCCTACAATGAGCAGTTCTTC.

Concerning this clonotype itself: One base away lies a much larger clone, so this may be a sequencing read error. The CDR3 does not end in the conserved phenylalanine or tryptophan, so this is likely a read error. The chain joins TRBV6-5 to TRBJ2-7; the match to TRBD1 covers 8 bases. This CDR3 spans 14 amino acids. CDR1 is MNHEY and CDR2 is SVGAGI in the germline V gene. The V segment lost 2 bases and the J segment 3 bases; nucleotides outside the gene matches: 3. CDR3 region: CASSYADRDYEQYL. In nucleotides, the CDR3 is TGTGCCAGCAGTTACGCGGACAGGGACTACGAGCAGTACCTC.